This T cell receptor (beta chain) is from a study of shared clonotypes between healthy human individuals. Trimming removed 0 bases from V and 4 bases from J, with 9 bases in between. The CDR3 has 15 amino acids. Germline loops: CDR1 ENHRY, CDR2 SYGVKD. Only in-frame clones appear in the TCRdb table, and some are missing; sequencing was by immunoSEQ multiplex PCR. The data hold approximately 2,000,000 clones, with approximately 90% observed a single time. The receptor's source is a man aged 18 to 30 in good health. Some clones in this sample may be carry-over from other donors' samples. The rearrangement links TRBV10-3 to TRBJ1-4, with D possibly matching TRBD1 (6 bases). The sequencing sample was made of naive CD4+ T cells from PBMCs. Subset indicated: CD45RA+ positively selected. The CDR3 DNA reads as TGTGCCATCAGTGAGTCAGGGGGACGTAATGAAAAACTGTTTTTT. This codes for CAISESGGRNEKLFF.